Ten or more counts support the clone carrying this TCR beta chain. The antigen remains unidentified. This sample was taken from a study of early T cells in non-severe SARS-CoV-2 infection. Study context: Sequencing of bulk RNA from unsorted whole blood was done, without chain pairing. Study-wide findings and caveats: The study's VDJdb matching favored anti-spike CD8 responses and missed private and CD4 specificities.

Trimming removed 8 bases from V and 0 bases from J; junction bases left unmatched: 18. The CDR3 is made up of 19 amino acids. Germline CDR1 reads MNHEY; CDR2 reads SVGAGI. Tagging with unique molecular identifiers was applied to individual cDNA molecules. TCRdb reanalysed the 5' RACE reads using MiXCR and keeps one entry per CDR3 protein. Of 70,000 to 85,000 distinct CDR3 sequences listed, around 10% are singletons. The source material was whole blood. This chain uses TRBV6-5 with TRBJ2-1; 8 bases fit TRBD1. The source is an adult who was a healthcare worker with PCR-confirmed SARS-CoV-2 infection or an uninfected control (not recorded which). CDR3 loop: CASRKSPGTGVSSYNEQFF. For the CDR3, the DNA is TGTGCCAGCCGTAAATCCCCCGGGACAGGAGTGAGCTCCTACAATGAGCAGTTCTTC.